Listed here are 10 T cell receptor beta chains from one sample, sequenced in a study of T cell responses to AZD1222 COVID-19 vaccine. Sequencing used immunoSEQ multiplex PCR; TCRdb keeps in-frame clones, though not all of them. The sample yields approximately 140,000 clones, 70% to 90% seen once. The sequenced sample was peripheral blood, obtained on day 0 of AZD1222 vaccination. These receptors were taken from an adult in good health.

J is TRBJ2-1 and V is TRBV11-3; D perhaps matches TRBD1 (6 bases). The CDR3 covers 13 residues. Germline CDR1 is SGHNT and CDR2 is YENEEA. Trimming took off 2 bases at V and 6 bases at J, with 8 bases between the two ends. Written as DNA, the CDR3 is TGTGCCAGCAGCTTAAGAGGGGGCAATGAGCAGTTCTTC. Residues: CASSLRGGNEQFF.

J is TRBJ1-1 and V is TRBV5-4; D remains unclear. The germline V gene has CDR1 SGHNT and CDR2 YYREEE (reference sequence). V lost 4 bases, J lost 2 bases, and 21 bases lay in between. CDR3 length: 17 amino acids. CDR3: CASSDRRVPSLNTEAFF. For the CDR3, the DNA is TGTGCCAGCAGCGATCGCCGAGTCCCCTCCCTAAACACTGAAGCTTTCTTT.

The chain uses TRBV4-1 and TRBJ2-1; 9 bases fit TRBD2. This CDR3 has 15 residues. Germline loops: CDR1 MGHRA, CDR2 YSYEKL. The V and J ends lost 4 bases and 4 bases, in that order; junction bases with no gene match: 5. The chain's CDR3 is CASSLEAGGYNEQFF. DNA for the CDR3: TGCGCCAGCAGCCTTGAGGCGGGAGGGTACAATGAGCAGTTCTTC.

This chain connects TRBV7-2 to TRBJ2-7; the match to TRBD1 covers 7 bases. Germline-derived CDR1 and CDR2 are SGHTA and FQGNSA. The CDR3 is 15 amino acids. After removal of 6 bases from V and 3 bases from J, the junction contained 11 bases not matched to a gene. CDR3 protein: CASRYADRLIYEQYF. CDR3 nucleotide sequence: TGTGCCAGCAGGTATGCGGACAGGTTGATCTACGAGCAGTACTTC.

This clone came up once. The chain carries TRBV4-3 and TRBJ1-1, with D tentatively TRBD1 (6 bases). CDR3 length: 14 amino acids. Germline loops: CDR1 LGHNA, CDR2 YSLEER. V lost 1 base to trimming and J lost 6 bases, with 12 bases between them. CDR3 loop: CASSQGTGLPEAFF. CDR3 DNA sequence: TGCGCCAGCAGCCAAGGTACAGGGCTCCCTGAAGCTTTCTTT.

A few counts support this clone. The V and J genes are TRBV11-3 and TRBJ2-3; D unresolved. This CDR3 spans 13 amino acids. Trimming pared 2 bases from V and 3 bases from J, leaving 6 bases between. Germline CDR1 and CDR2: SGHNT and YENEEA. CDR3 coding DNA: TGTGCCAGCAGCTTACCCCTTACAGATACGCAGTATTTT. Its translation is CASSLPLTDTQYF.

The CDR3 region has the DNA TGTGCCAGCAGTTTGGGCGGGAGCGAGCAGTACTTC. Translation gives CASSLGGSEQYF. V and J are TRBV27 and TRBJ2-7, with TRBD2 matching over 7 bases. Trimming took 3 bases from V and 6 from J; bases not matched to a gene: 2. In germline, CDR1 is MNHEY, CDR2 SMNVEV (reference sequence). The length of the CDR3 is 12 residues.

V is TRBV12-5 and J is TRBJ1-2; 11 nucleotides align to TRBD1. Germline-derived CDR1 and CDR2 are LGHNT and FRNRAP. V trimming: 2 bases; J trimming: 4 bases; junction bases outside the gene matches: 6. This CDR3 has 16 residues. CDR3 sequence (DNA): TGTGCTAGTGGTTTGTCCCGGGACAGGGGGTCCTATGGCTACACCTTC. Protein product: CASGLSRDRGSYGYTF.

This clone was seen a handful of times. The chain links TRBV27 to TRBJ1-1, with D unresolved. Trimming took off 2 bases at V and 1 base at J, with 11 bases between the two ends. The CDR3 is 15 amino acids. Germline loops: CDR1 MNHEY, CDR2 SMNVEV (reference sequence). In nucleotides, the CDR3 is TGTGCCAGCAGTTTAATTGCAGTACCGAACACTGAAGCTTTCTTT. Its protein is CASSLIAVPNTEAFF.

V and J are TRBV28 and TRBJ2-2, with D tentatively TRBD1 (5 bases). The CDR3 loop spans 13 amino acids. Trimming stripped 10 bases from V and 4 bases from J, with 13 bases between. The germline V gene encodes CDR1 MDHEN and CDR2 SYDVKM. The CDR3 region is CATQDWGTGELFF. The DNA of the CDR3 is TGTGCCACACAGGATTGGGGCACCGGGGAGCTGTTTTTT.